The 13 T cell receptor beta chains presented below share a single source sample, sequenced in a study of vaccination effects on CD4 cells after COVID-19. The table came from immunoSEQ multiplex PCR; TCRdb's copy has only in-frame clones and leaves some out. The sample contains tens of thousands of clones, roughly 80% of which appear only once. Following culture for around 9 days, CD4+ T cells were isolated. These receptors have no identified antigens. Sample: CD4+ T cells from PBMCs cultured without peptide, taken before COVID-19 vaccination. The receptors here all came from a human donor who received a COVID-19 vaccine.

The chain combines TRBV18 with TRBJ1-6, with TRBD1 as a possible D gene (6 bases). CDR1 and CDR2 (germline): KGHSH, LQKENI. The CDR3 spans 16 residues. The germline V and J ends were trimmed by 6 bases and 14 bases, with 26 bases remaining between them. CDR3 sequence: CASSPLPDSTDGALHF. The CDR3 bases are TGTGCCAGCTCGCCTTTACCGGACAGTACCGACGGGGCCCTCCACTTT.

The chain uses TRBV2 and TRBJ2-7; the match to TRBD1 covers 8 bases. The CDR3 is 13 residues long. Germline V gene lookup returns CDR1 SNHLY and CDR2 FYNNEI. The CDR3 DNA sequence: TGTGCCAGCAGGGGTAGTTACGGGACAGGTTTCCCCGTC. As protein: CASRGSYGTGFPV.

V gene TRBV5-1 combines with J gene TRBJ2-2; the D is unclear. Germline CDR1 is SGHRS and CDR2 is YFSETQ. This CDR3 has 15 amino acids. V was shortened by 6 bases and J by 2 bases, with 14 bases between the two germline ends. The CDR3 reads CASKKESPNTGELFF. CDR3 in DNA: TGCGCCAGCAAAAAGGAGTCCCCAAACACCGGGGAGCTGTTTTTT.

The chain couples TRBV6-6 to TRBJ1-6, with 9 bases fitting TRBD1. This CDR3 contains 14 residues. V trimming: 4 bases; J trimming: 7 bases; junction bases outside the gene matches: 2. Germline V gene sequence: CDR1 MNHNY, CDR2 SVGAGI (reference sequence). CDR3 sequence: CASSSGTGNSPLHF. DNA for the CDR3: TGTGCCAGCAGTTCTGGGACAGGGAATTCACCCCTCCACTTT.

CDR3: CASSRMEETQYF. CDR3 nucleotides: TGTGCCAGCAGTAGAATGGAAGAGACCCAGTACTTC. This chain joins TRBV6-5 and TRBJ2-5; D gene ambiguous. This CDR3 comprises 12 residues. V gave up 5 bases and J gave up 3 bases, with 7 bases separating them. Germline lookup yields CDR1 MNHEY and CDR2 SVGAGI.

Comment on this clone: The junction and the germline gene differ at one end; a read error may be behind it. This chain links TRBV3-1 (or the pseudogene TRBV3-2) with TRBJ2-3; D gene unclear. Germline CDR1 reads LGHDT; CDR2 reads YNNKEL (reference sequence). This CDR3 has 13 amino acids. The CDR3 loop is CASNQRSTDTQYF. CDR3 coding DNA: TGTGCCAGCAACCAAAGATCCACAGATACGCAGTATTTT.

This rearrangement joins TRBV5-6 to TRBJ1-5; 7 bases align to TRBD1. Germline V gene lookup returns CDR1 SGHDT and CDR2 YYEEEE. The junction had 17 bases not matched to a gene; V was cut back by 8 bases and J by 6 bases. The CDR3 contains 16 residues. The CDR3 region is CASHTAGQAKGQPQHF. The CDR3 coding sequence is TGTGCCAGTCATACCGCAGGACAGGCGAAGGGTCAGCCCCAGCATTTT. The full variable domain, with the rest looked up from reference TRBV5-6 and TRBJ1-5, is DAGVTQSPTHLIKTRGQQVTLRCSPKSGHDTVSWYQQALGQGPQFIFQYYEEEERQRGNFPDRFSGHQFPNYSSELNVNALLLGDSALYLCASHTAGQAKGQPQHFGDGTRLSIL.

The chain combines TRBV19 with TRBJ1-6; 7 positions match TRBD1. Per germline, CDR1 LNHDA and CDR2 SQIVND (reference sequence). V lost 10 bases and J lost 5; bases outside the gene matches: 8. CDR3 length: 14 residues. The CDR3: CATRGQLHNSPLHF. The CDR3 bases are TGTGCCACGAGGGGACAGCTTCATAATTCACCCCTCCACTTT.

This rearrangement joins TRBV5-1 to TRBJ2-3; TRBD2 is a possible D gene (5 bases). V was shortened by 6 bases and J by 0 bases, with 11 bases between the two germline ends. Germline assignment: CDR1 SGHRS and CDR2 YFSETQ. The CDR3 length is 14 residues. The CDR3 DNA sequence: TGCGCCAGCATGAGCGGCTCTAGCACAGATACGCAGTATTTT. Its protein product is CASMSGSSTDTQYF. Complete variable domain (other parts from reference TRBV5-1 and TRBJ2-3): KAGVTQTPRYLIKTRGQQVTLSCSPISGHRSVSWYQQTPGQGLQFLFEYFSETQRNKGNFPGRFSGRQFSNSRSEMNVSTLELGDSALYLCASMSGSSTDTQYFGPGTRLTVL.

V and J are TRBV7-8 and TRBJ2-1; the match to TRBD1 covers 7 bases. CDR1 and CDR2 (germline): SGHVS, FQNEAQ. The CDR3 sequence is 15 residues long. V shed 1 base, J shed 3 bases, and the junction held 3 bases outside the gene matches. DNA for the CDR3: TGTGCCAGCAGCTTAGGGCAGGGGGTCTACAATGAGCAGTTCTTC. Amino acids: CASSLGQGVYNEQFF.

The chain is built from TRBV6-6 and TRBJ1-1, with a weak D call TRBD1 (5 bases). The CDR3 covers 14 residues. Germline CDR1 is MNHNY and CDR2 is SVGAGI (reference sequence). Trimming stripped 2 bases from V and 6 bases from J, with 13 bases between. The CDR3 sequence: CASSYARDVAEAFF. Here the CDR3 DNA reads TGTGCCAGCAGTTACGCCCGGGACGTCGCTGAAGCTTTCTTT.

The CDR3 loop is CASSRSGPKVDEQFF. The CDR3 bases are TGTGCCAGCAGCCGTAGCGGGCCGAAGGTCGATGAGCAGTTCTTC. The rearrangement links TRBV28 to TRBJ2-1, with 7 bases lining up with TRBD2. J gave up 8 bases and V 6 bases, and 13 bases lay outside the gene matches. Germline CDR1 is MDHEN and CDR2 is SYDVKM. This CDR3 spans 15 amino acids. Looking up the rest from reference TRBV28 and TRBJ2-1 gives the full variable domain: DVKVTQSSRYLVKRTGEKVFLECVQDMDHENMFWYRQDPGLGLRLIYFSYDVKMKEKGDIPEGYSVSREKKERFSLILESASTNQTSMYLCASSRSGPKVDEQFFGPGTRLTVL.

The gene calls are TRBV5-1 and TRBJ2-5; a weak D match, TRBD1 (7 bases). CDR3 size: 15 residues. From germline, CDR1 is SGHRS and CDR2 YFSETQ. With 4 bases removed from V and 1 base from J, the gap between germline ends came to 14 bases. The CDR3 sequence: CASSLRQGGQETQYF. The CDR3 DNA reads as TGCGCCAGCAGCCTCCGACAGGGAGGCCAAGAGACCCAGTACTTC.